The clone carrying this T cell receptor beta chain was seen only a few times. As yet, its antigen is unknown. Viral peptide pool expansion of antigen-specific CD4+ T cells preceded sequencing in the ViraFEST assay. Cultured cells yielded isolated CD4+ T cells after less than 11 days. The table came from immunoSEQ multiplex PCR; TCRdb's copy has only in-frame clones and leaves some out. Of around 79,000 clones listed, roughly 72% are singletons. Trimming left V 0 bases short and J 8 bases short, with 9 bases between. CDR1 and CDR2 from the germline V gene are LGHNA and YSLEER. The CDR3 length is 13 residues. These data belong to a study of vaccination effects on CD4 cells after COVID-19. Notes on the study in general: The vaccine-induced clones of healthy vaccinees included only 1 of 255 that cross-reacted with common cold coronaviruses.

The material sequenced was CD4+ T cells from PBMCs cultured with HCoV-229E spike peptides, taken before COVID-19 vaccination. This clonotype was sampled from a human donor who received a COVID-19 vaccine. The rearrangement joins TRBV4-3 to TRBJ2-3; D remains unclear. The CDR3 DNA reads TGCGCCAGCAGCCAAGACGCCAGCCTTACGCAGTATTTT. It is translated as CASSQDASLTQYF.